The source of this TCR beta chain is a study of human thymus T cells. Study-wide results and caveats: Biased V and J segment usage appeared in thymus and peripheral blood.

As to this clone: Its antigen is not known.

Assay: immunoSEQ multiplex PCR; the TCRdb copy retains only in-frame clones and omits some. The top ten clones hold under 0.2% of a sample with about 50,000 clones, 95% of them seen once. The CDR3 is 12 residues long. V dropped 4 bases and J dropped 2 bases, with 6 bases sitting between them. Germline V gene sequence: CDR1 GTSNPN, CDR2 SVGIG (reference sequence). The chain employs TRBV30 and TRBJ2-1, with D possibly TRBD1 on 6 matching bases. The receptor comes from a girl under three years old with a congenital heart defect but otherwise immunologically healthy. Source material: blood. This chain's CDR3 is CAWNRAYNEQFF. The CDR3 DNA is TGTGCCTGGAACAGGGCCTACAATGAGCAGTTCTTC.